The next 5 T cell receptor beta chains were all read from a single sample in a study of CD8 T cells in Susac syndrome. RNA amounts of 0.5 to 1 ug underwent reverse transcription with random hexamers. TCRdb reprocessed the immunoSEQ multiplex PCR reads with MiXCR, giving one entry per CDR3 protein. The sample shows roughly 190,000 distinct CDR3 sequences, under 97% of them seen only once. The sample was CD4+ T cells from PBMCs. These receptors all come from a human donor with Susac syndrome.

The V and J genes are TRBV12-3 or TRBV12-4 and TRBJ2-7; 7 bases are shared with TRBD2. This CDR3 has 13 residues. The V and J ends lost 8 bases and 3 bases, in that order; junction bases with no gene match: 7. CDR3 sequence reads: CASERAGYYEQYF. CDR3 DNA: TGTGCCAGCGAGAGAGCGGGGTACTACGAGCAGTACTTC.

V usage is TRBV5-1 and J usage is TRBJ2-7; D gene uncertain. The CDR3 spans 14 residues. Germline-derived CDR1 and CDR2 are SGHRS and YFSETQ. Trimming stripped 3 bases from V and 2 bases from J, with 12 bases between. The CDR3 here is CASSSDQVTYEQYF. The CDR3 bases are TGCGCCAGCAGCTCGGACCAGGTAACCTACGAGCAGTACTTC.

The genes are TRBV9 and TRBJ1-2; TRBD1 might be the D (6 bases). The V end lost 4 bases, the J end lost 8 bases, and 12 bases lay between the germline ends. The length of the CDR3 is 12 residues. CDR1 SGDLS and CDR2 YYNGEE come from the germline V gene. CDR3 DNA: TGTGCCAGCAGCCGCACAGGGCAGGGCTACACCTTC. Protein: CASSRTGQGYTF.

The chain uses TRBV6-7 and TRBJ2-3, with TRBD1 identical over 10 bases. TRBV6-7 is known as an ORF, though its function is uncertain. The CDR3 is 17 amino acids. The V segment lost 2 bases and the J segment 3 bases; nucleotides outside the gene matches: 8. CDR3: CASSYASGTGVTDTQYF. The CDR3 coding sequence is TGTGCCAGCAGTTACGCCTCCGGGACAGGGGTGACAGATACGCAGTATTTT.

The chain joins TRBV12-3 or TRBV12-4 to TRBJ2-7; 7 positions match TRBD2. The CDR3 is 13 amino acids. The trim removed 3 bases at V and 5 bases at J, leaving 4 bases unmatched. In nucleotides, the CDR3 is TGTGCCAGCAGTTTTGGACTAGTCAACGAGCAGTACTTC. This codes for CASSFGLVNEQYF.